This TCR beta chain originates from a study of cytomegalovirus exposure and HLA in healthy donors. Whole-study results and caveats: In a later analysis, about 17,000 TCR beta sequences were associated with HLA alleles at 0.05 false discovery rate. TCR beta chains associated with HLA were, in a later analysis, more clonally expanded than equally common others. The study put about 180 TCR beta chains on its list as cytomegalovirus-associated.

PCR amplification relied on 60 Vbeta primers (plus 13 Jbeta primers). Sequencing was performed with immunoSEQ multiplex PCR; in TCRdb, only in-frame clones are kept and a portion is missing. Among about 160,000 clones listed, around 82% were seen once. The CDR3 consists of 14 residues. The J segment lost 0 bases and the V segment lost 6 bases, leaving 4 bases of the junction unmatched. Per the germline V gene, CDR1 is PRHDT and CDR2 is FYEKMQ (reference sequence). Turning to this clone: Antigen unknown.

Sequenced material: PBMCs. The chain recombines TRBV13 with TRBJ2-7, with 8 positions matching TRBD2. The clonotype comes from a man aged 45-65 years in good health and CMV-seropositive. The CDR3 DNA reads TGTGCCAGCAGTAGCGGGGTGACCTCCTACGAGCAGTACTTC. Protein sequence: CASSSGVTSYEQYF.